The TCR beta chain under discussion was sequenced for a study of T cell responses to AZD1222 COVID-19 vaccine. For the study at large: Analysis merged second doses at about 4 or about 12 weeks. Study-level points and caveats: After two AZD1222 doses, spike-specific TCR breadth and depth rose versus day 0. Clonal diversity was possibly underestimated; the donors were predominantly white British and more often female.

Method: immunoSEQ multiplex PCR; TCRdb's copy keeps in-frame clones and lacks some. Among fewer than 200,000 clones listed, 92% were seen once. The germline V gene has CDR1 MNHEY and CDR2 SVGAGI. Trimming removed 9 bases from V and 2 bases from J; junction bases left unmatched: 7. This CDR3 contains 14 residues. Points on this clone: Its target is unknown.

The clonotype was recovered from an adult in good health. This sequence joins TRBV6-5 and TRBJ2-3; TRBD2 aligns across 8 bases. The sample was peripheral blood, taken on day 0 of AZD1222 vaccination. CDR3 DNA sequence: TGTGCCAGTTCGGGAGGGCCAATCACAGATACGCAGTATTTT. It translates to CASSGGPITDTQYF.